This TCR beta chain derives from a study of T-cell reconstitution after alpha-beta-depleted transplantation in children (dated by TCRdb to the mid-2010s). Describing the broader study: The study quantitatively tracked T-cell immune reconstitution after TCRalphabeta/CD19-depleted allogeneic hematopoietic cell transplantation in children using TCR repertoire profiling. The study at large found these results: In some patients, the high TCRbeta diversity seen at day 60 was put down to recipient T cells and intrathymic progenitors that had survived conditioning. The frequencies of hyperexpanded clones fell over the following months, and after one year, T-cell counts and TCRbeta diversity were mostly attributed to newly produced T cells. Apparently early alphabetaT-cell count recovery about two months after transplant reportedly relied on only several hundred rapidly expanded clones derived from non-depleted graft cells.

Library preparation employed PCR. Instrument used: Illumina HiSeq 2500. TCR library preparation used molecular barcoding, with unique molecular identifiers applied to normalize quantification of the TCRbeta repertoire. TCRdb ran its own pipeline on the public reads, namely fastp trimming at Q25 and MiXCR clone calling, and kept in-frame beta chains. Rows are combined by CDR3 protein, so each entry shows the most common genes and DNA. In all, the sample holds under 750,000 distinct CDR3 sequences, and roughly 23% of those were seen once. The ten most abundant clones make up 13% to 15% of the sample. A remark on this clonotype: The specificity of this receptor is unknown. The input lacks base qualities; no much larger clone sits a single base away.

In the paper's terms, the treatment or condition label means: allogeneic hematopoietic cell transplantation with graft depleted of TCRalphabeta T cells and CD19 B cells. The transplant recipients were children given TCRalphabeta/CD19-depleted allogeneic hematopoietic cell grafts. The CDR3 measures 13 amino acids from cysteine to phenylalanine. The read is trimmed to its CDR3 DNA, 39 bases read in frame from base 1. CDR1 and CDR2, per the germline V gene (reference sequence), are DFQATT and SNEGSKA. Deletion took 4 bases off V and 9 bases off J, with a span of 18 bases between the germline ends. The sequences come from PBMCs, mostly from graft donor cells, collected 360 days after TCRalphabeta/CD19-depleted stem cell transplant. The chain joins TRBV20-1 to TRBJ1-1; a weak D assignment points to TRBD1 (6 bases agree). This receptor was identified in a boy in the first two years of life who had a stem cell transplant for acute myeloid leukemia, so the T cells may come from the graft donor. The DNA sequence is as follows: TGCAGTGCTATCCCAGGGGAGCGGATAAAAGCTTTCTTT. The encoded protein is CSAIPGERIKAFF.